This passage covers 23 T cell receptor beta chains from one sample sequenced in a study of identical twins. TCRdb re-analysed the 5' RACE reads in MiXCR, keeping a single row per CDR3 protein. This table has about 250,000 distinct CDR3 sequences, roughly 8.7% appearing once. The same sample was also studied in work on yellow fever vaccine responses in identical twins.

The sequencing input was CD8+ T cells sorted from blood. The source of these receptors is a young woman in good health.

This clonotype occurred many times. The chain couples TRBV4-3 to TRBJ2-3; TRBD2 matches 9 bases. The CDR3 length is 17 residues. Germline-derived CDR1 and CDR2 are LGHNA and YSLEER. After removal of 0 bases from V and 2 bases from J, the junction contained 6 bases not matched to a gene. The CDR3 spells CASSQDRLADNTDTQYF. The DNA of the CDR3 is TGCGCCAGCAGCCAAGATCGACTAGCGGATAACACAGATACGCAGTATTTT.

This clonotype was observed many times. This chain links TRBV15 with TRBJ1-5; D possibly corresponds to TRBD1 (5 bases). V was trimmed by 0 bases and J by 6 bases, leaving 6 bases between them. The germline V gene encodes CDR1 LNHNV and CDR2 YYDKDF (reference sequence). The CDR3 runs 13 residues. CDR3: CATSRDDSQPQHF. As DNA, the CDR3 is TGTGCCACCAGCAGAGACGACAGTCAGCCCCAGCATTTT.

This clonotype was detected only a few times. The rearrangement links TRBV6-1 to TRBJ2-7; 8 nucleotides align to TRBD2. Germline loops: CDR1 MNHNS, CDR2 SASEGT. With 3 bases clipped from V and 5 bases from J, the junction kept 15 bases outside the gene matches. This CDR3 has 17 amino acids. Written as DNA, the CDR3 is TGTGCCAGCAGTGATTTTCTAGCGGGTATGCTTGGAAACGAGCAGTACTTC. Its translation: CASSDFLAGMLGNEQYF.

There are many counts of this clonotype. The rearrangement joins TRBV2 to TRBJ2-1, with D maybe TRBD1 (5 bases). CDR1 and CDR2 from the germline V gene are SNHLY and FYNNEI. This CDR3 has 12 residues. Trimming pared 8 bases from V and 1 base from J, leaving 6 bases between. The CDR3 nucleotides read TGTGCCAGCCAGGGATCCTACAATGAGCAGTTCTTC. As protein: CASQGSYNEQFF.

This clonotype was picked up a small number of times. This chain uses TRBV7-8 with TRBJ2-7; unclear D gene. Germline V gene data show CDR1 as SGHVS and CDR2 as FQNEAQ. This CDR3 has 12 residues. Trimming took 5 bases from V and 5 from J, leaving 10 bases between them. The CDR3 nucleotides are TGTGCCAGCAGCCCCGCAACGCACGAGCAGTACTTC. Translating gives CASSPATHEQYF.

This clonotype was counted only a few times. The J gene is TRBJ2-5, the V gene TRBV7-2; D gene unclear. The CDR3 spans 13 residues. V dropped 5 bases and J dropped 1 base, with 8 bases sitting between them. Germline lookup yields CDR1 SGHTA and CDR2 FQGNSA. CDR3 sequence reads: CASSHWAQETQYF. The CDR3 nucleotides are TGTGCCAGCAGCCACTGGGCCCAAGAGACCCAGTACTTC.

This clonotype was found many times. V usage is TRBV27 and J usage is TRBJ2-3; 8 bases are shared with TRBD1. Germline V gene sequence: CDR1 MNHEY, CDR2 SMNVEV (reference sequence). With 7 bases clipped from V and 3 bases from J, the junction kept 12 bases outside the gene matches. The CDR3 spans 16 residues. CDR3 bases: TGTGCCAGCATCAAAATAACAGGGGGGTTTACAGATACGCAGTATTTT. It encodes CASIKITGGFTDTQYF.

In its sample, this clonotype was seen many times. The chain employs TRBV4-2 and TRBJ2-7; D unresolved. The length of the CDR3 is 14 residues. Per germline, CDR1 LGHNA and CDR2 YNFKEQ. Trimming removed 4 bases at V and 4 bases at J, with 14 bases between. The CDR3 DNA reads TGTGCCAGCAGCCGAGAGCACAGCCCTTACGAGCAGTACTTC. As protein: CASSREHSPYEQYF.

This clonotype was counted a few times. The chain is built from TRBV7-9 and TRBJ2-7; perhaps D is TRBD1 or TRBD2 (6 bases each). This CDR3 contains 14 residues. Germline V lookup: CDR1 SEHNR, CDR2 FQNEAQ (reference sequence). Trimming removed 7 bases at V and 5 bases at J, with 18 bases between. Here the CDR3 DNA reads TGTGCCAGCACTCTTAGCTCGGGGGCCAACGAGCAGTACTTC. Translated, it gives CASTLSSGANEQYF.

This clonotype was seen ten or more times. V is TRBV20-1 and J is TRBJ1-1; 9 bases fit TRBD1. Germline loops: CDR1 DFQATT, CDR2 SNEGSKA (reference sequence). V was pared by 0 bases and J by 11 bases, with 4 bases of the junction left unmatched. The CDR3 is made up of 12 amino acids. CDR3 in amino acids: CSARDLGQGAFF. The CDR3 DNA is TGCAGTGCTAGAGATTTAGGACAGGGGGCTTTCTTT.

This clonotype was observed a handful of times. The chain combines TRBV12-5 with TRBJ2-3; the match to TRBD1 covers 7 bases. CDR1 is LGHNT and CDR2 is FRNRAP in the germline V gene. After removal of 7 bases from V and 4 bases from J, the junction contained 5 bases not matched to a gene. The CDR3 sequence is 13 residues long. The CDR3 sequence: CASARQGPDTQYF. CDR3 nucleotides: TGTGCTAGTGCGCGACAGGGCCCAGATACGCAGTATTTT.

This chain joins TRBV14 and TRBJ2-1; D could derive from TRBD1 or TRBD2 (5 bases each). From germline, CDR1 is SGHDN and CDR2 FVKESK. V shed 4 bases and J shed 4 bases, with 17 bases lying between them. The CDR3 length is 16 residues. In nucleotides, the CDR3 is TGTGCCAGCAGCCCCCCCGGCGCTGGGGGTTACAATGAGCAGTTCTTC. Protein product: CASSPPGAGGYNEQFF. Looking up the rest from reference TRBV14 and TRBJ2-1 gives the full variable domain: EAGVTQFPSHSVIEKGQTVTLRCDPISGHDNLYWYRRVMGKEIKFLLHFVKESKQDESGMPNNRFLAERTGGTYSTLKVQPAELEDSGVYFCASSPPGAGGYNEQFFGPGTRLTVL.

This clonotype has at least ten counts. The chain joins TRBV27 to TRBJ2-7; D gene uncertain. The V end was cut by 5 bases, the J end by 0 bases, with 11 bases between. The germline gives CDR1 MNHEY, CDR2 SMNVEV (reference sequence). The CDR3 contains 14 residues. DNA of the CDR3: TGTGCCAGCAGTCCACCAGCTAGCTCCTACGAGCAGTACTTC. Translated: CASSPPASSYEQYF.

The gene calls are TRBV7-8 and TRBJ2-5; a possible D gene is TRBD1 (6 bases). The CDR3 runs to 14 residues. V dropped 6 bases and J dropped 5 bases, with 16 bases sitting between them. Germline-derived CDR1 and CDR2 are SGHVS and FQNEAQ. This CDR3 is CASRPGQNFETQYF. CDR3 DNA sequence: TGTGCCAGCAGACCGGGACAAAACTTCGAGACCCAGTACTTC. Based on the CDR3 plus reference TRBV7-8 and TRBJ2-5, the full variable domain is GAGVSQSPRYKVAKRGQDVALRCDPISGHVSLFWYQQALGQGPEFLTYFQNEAQLDKSGLPSDRFFAERPEGSVSTLKIQRTQQEDSAVYLCASRPGQNFETQYFGPGTRLLVL.

V usage is TRBV6-5 and J usage is TRBJ2-1; 7 positions agree with TRBD2. The CDR3 length is 15 residues. Germline values: CDR1 MNHEY, CDR2 SVGAGI. J was trimmed by 9 bases and V by 0 bases; bases with no gene match: 8. The DNA of the CDR3 is TGTGCCAGCAGTTACTCGATGGGGGGGGAGGGTGAGCAGTTCTTC. Translating it yields CASSYSMGGEGEQFF.

This chain joins TRBV7-8 and TRBJ2-7; D might be TRBD1 (6 bases). Germline V gives CDR1 SGHVS, CDR2 FQNEAQ. The length of the CDR3 is 14 residues. Trimming left V 8 bases short and J 0 bases short, with 14 bases between. The CDR3 nucleotides are TGTGCCAGCGGAGCAGGGGCAACCTCCTACGAGCAGTACTTC. Translating it yields CASGAGATSYEQYF.

Many counts were recorded for this clonotype. The V and J genes are TRBV11-2 and TRBJ2-2; D unclear. Trimming pared 2 bases from V and 10 bases from J, leaving 8 bases between. There are 12 residues in the CDR3. In germline, CDR1 is SGHAT, CDR2 FQNNGV. This chain's CDR3 is CASSLPLKELFF. The CDR3 coding sequence is TGTGCCAGCAGCTTACCACTCAAGGAGCTGTTTTTT.

This clonotype was observed at least ten times. The V gene is TRBV29-1, the J gene TRBJ2-3; no clear D. V was clipped by 7 bases and J by 0 bases, with 14 bases between them. Looked up from germline, CDR1 is SQVTM and CDR2 is ANQGSEA. The CDR3 has 14 residues. The CDR3 loop is CSGGPTPSTDTQYF. The CDR3 region has the DNA TGCAGCGGTGGCCCGACGCCGAGCACAGATACGCAGTATTTT.

This chain uses TRBV27 with TRBJ2-7; D might be TRBD1 or TRBD2, each matching 5 bases. V lost 6 bases, J lost 4 bases, and 16 bases lay in between. The germline V gene has CDR1 MNHEY and CDR2 SMNVEV (reference sequence). The CDR3 is made up of 14 amino acids. CDR3 residues: CASSFGAGWYEQYF. CDR3 DNA: TGTGCCAGCAGCTTCGGGGCAGGGTGGTACGAGCAGTACTTC.

This clonotype was recorded a few times. The chain uses TRBV7-9 and TRBJ2-7; no clear D. Germline CDR1 reads SEHNR; CDR2 reads FQNEAQ (reference sequence). V dropped 3 bases and J dropped 3 bases, with 9 bases sitting between them. This CDR3 has 13 amino acids. The CDR3 loop is CASSFGNFYEQYF. The DNA for the CDR3 is TGTGCCAGCAGCTTTGGGAACTTCTACGAGCAGTACTTC.

This clonotype was seen only a few times. The chain links TRBV15 to TRBJ2-2; perhaps TRBD2 as D (5 bases). Per the germline V gene, CDR1 is LNHNV and CDR2 is YYDKDF (reference sequence). The germline V and J ends were trimmed by 5 bases and 7 bases, with 11 bases remaining between them. This CDR3 spans 13 amino acids. In DNA form, the CDR3 reads TGTGCCACCAGCGGGCCGGGAATCGGGGAGCTGTTTTTT. Its protein is CATSGPGIGELFF.

This clonotype was seen many times. This sequence joins TRBV7-9 and TRBJ2-7; 8 bases align to TRBD2. V lost 6 bases and J lost 2; bases outside the gene matches: 6. Germline V gene lookup returns CDR1 SEHNR and CDR2 FQNEAQ (reference sequence). The CDR3 is 14 residues long. The CDR3 loop is CASSSGTRPYEQYF. In DNA form, the CDR3 reads TGTGCCAGCAGTTCCGGGACTAGGCCCTACGAGCAGTACTTC. The whole variable domain, remainder taken from reference TRBV7-9 and TRBJ2-7, is DTGVSQNPRHKITKRGQNVTFRCDPISEHNRLYWYRQTLGQGPEFLTYFQNEAQLEKSRLLSDRFSAERPKGSFSTLEIQRTEQGDSAMYLCASSSGTRPYEQYFGPGTRLTVT.

This clonotype was seen only a few times. The chain is built from TRBV25-1 and TRBJ2-7; D is perhaps TRBD1 (5 bases). This CDR3 spans 14 amino acids. The germline V gene has CDR1 MGHDK and CDR2 SYGVNS. Trimming removed 7 bases at V and 4 bases at J, with 17 bases between. The CDR3 coding sequence is TGTGCCAGCACCCAAAAGGCGACAGCGTACGAGCAGTACTTC. Protein: CASTQKATAYEQYF.